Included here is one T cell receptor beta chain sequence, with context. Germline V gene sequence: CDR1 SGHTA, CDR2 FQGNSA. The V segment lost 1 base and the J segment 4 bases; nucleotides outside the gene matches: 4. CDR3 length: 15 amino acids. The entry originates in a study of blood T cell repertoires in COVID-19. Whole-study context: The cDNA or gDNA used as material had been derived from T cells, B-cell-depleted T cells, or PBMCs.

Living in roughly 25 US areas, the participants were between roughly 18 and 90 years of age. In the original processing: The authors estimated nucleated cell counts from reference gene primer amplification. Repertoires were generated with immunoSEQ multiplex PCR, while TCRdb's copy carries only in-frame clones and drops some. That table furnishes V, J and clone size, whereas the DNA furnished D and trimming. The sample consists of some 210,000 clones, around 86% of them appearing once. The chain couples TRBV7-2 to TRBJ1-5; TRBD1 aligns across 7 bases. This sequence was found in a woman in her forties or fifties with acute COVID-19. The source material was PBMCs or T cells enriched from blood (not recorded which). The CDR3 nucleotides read TGTGCCAGCAGCTTAGGACAGGGACCTAATCAGCCCCAGCATTTT. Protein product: CASSLGQGPNQPQHF.